This T cell receptor (beta chain) was observed in a study of cytomegalovirus exposure and HLA in healthy donors. The study's findings and limits: Previously analyzed data showed that most TCR beta V segments were productive at a frequency of about 87% or about 30%. What a later analysis reportedly showed was that an Asian-associated ancestry cluster had fewer N-insertions than the approximately 700-donor mean.

In regard to this clone: The antigen remains unidentified.

PCR used 60 Vbeta primers and 13 Jbeta primers. Method: immunoSEQ multiplex PCR; TCRdb's copy keeps in-frame clones and lacks some. The repertoire holds under 150,000 clones, with 75% to 85% as singletons. Donors were ostensibly healthy at sampling, although undocumented immune exposures were probable. Per the germline V gene, CDR1 is SNHLY and CDR2 is FYNNEI. Trimming left V 8 bases short and J 4 bases short, with 12 bases between. CDR3 length: 13 residues. The clonotype originates from a male donor in good health and CMV-seronegative. The sequenced sample consisted of PBMCs. The chain couples TRBV2 to TRBJ1-5, with D possibly TRBD1 on 6 matching bases. CDR3 coding DNA: TGTGCCAGCTCCTCAAGGGGGAATCAGCCCCAGCATTTT. The encoded protein is CASSSRGNQPQHF. Full variable domain (outside the CDR3, taken from reference TRBV2 and TRBJ1-5): EPEVTQTPSHQVTQMGQEVILRCVPISNHLYFYWYRQILGQKVEFLVSFYNNEISEKSEIFDDQFSVERPDGSNFTLKIRSTKLEDSAMYFCASSSRGNQPQHFGDGTRLSIL.